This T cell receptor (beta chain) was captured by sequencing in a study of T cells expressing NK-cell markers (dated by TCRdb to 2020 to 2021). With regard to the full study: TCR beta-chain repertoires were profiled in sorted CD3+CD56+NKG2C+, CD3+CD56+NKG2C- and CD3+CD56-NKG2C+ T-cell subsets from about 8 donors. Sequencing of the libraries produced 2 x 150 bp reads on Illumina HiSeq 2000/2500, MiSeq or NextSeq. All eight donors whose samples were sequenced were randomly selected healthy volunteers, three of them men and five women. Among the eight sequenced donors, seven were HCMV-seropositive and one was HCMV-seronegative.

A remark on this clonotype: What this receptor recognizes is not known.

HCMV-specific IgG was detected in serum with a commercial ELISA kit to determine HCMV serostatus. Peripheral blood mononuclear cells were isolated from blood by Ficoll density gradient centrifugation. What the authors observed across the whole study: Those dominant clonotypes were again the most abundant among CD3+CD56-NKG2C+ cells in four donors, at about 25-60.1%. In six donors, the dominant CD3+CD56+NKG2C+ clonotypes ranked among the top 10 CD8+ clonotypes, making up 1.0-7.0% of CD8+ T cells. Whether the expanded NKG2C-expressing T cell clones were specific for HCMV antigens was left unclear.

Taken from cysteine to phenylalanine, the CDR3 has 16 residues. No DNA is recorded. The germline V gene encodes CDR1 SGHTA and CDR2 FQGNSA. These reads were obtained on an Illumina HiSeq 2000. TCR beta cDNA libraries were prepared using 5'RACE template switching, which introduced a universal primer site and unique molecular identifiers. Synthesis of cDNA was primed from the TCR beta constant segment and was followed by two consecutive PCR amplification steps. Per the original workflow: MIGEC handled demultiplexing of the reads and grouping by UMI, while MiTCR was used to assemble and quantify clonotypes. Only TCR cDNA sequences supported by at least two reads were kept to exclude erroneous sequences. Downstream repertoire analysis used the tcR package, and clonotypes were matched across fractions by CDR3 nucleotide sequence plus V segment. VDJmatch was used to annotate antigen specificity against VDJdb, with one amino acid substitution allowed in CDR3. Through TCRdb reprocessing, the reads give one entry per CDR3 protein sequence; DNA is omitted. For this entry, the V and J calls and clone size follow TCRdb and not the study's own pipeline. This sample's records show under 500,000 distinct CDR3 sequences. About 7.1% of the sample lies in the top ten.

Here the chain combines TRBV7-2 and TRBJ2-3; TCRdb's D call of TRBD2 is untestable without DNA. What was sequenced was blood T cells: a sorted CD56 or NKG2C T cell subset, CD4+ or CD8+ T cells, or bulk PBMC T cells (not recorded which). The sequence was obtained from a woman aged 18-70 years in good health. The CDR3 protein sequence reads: CASSTQAGASTDTQYF.